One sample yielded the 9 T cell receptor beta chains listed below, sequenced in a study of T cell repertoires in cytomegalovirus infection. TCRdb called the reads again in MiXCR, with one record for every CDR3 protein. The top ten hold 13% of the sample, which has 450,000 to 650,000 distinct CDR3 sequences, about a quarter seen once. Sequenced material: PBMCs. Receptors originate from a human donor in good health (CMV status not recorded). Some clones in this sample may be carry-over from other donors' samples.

Here the CDR3 DNA reads TGCAGCGTTCCCGGGACTAGCGCATTCAATGAGCAGTTCTTC. It codes for CSVPGTSAFNEQFF. This chain uses TRBV29-1 with TRBJ2-1; 10 bases line up with TRBD2. Germline V CDR1 and CDR2: SQVTM, ANQGSEA. The CDR3 contains 14 residues. The V gene end was trimmed by 5 bases and the J gene end by 6 bases; junction bases not matched to a gene: 7.

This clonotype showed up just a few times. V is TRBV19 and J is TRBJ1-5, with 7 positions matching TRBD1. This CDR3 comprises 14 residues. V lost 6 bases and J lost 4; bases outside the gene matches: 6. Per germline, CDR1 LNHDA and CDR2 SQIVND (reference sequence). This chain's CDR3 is CASRIQGRNQPQHF. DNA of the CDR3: TGTGCCAGTAGGATACAGGGGAGAAATCAGCCCCAGCATTTT.

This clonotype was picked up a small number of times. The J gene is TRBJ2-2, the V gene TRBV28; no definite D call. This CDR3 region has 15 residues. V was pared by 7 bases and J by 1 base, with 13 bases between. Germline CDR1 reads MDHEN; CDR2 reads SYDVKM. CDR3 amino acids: CASTKERWNTGELFF. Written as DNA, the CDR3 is TGTGCCAGCACGAAAGAGCGATGGAACACCGGGGAGCTGTTTTTT.

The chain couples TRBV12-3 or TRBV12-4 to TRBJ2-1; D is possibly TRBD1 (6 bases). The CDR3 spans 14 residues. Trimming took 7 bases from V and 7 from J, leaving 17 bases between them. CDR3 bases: TGTGCCAGCAACGTCAGGGGTCTGAGGAATGAGCAGTTCTTC. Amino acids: CASNVRGLRNEQFF.

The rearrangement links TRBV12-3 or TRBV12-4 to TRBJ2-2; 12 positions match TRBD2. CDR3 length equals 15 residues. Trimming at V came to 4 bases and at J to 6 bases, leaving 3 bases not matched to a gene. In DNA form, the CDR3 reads TGTGCCAGCAGTTATACTAGCGGGAGGCCCGGGGAGCTGTTTTTT. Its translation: CASSYTSGRPGELFF.

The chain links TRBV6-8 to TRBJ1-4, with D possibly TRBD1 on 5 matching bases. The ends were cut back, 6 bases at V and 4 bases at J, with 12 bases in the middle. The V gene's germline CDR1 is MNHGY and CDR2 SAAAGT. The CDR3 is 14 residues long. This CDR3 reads CASSRPGYNEKLFF. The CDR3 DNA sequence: TGTGCCAGCAGCAGACCAGGGTATAATGAAAAACTGTTTTTT.

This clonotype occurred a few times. CDR3 sequence reads: CASGRSATNEKLFF. The CDR3 DNA sequence: TGTGCCAGCGGGAGGTCGGCTACTAATGAAAAACTGTTTTTT. The genes are TRBV19 and TRBJ1-4; D is uncertain. Germline-derived CDR1 and CDR2 are LNHDA and SQIVND (reference sequence). The CDR3 length is 14 residues. The V end was cut by 9 bases, the J end by 2 bases, with 13 bases between.

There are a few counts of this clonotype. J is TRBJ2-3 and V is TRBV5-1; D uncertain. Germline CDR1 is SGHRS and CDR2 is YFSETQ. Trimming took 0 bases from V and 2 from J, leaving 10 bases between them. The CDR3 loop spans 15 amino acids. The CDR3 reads CASSLAEPTTDTQYF. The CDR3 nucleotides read TGCGCCAGCAGCTTGGCCGAACCAACCACAGATACGCAGTATTTT.

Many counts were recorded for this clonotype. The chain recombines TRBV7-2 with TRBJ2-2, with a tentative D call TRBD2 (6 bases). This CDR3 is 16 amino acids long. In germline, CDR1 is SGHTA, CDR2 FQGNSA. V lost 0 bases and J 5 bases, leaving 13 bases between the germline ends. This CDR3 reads CASSLASGRGTGELFF. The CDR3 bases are TGTGCCAGCAGCTTAGCTAGCGGCCGGGGGACCGGGGAGCTGTTTTTT.